The clone carrying this T cell receptor (beta chain) appeared a few times. Its antigen is unknown. CDR1 is ENHRY and CDR2 is SYGVKD in the germline V gene. There are 14 residues in the CDR3. Trimming removed 7 bases at V and 9 bases at J, with 21 bases between. The sample comes from a study of CD8 T cells in ankylosing spondylitis. Scientists made TCR beta libraries using quantitative 5'-RACE with molecular barcodes. MiXCR, run by TCRdb on the 5' RACE reads, gives a single entry per CDR3 protein. The data show 400,000 to 450,000 distinct CDR3 sequences, 17% seen once. Study-level findings and limits: Matched ankylosing spondylitis synovial fluid reportedly showed significant enrichment of disease-linked clones. Roughly 8 highly homologous variants made up a TCR beta motif that seemed to typify ankylosing spondylitis blood.

V and J are TRBV10-3 and TRBJ1-2; possibly TRBD1 for D (5 bases). The sequence was obtained from a male donor with ankylosing spondylitis. The sample was blood, either unsorted or a sorted T cell fraction (not recorded which). The CDR3, as DNA: TGTGCCATCATGGGGCTCGGATCTCAAGGACGCTACACCTTC. Residues: CAIMGLGSQGRYTF.